The 31 T cell receptor beta chains in this list originate from one sample, sequenced in a study of cytotoxic CD8 clonotypes in ibrutinib-treated CLL. Profiling relied on immunoSEQ multiplex PCR, and the TCRdb table lists in-frame clones only, not all of them. The sample lists about 20,000 clones, about 68% occurring once. Specimen: PBMCs, collected before ibrutinib treatment. These receptors were collected from a human donor with chronic lymphocytic leukemia.

The chain couples TRBV30 to TRBJ2-3, with TRBD2 matching over 7 bases. After removal of 4 bases from V and 6 bases from J, the junction contained 16 bases not matched to a gene. CDR1 is GTSNPN and CDR2 is SVGIG in the germline V gene (reference sequence). This CDR3 is 16 amino acids long. DNA of the CDR3: TGTGCCTGGAAACGACGGACTAGTGGGTTTTTCGATACGCAGTATTTT. Encoded protein: CAWKRRTSGFFDTQYF.

The CDR3 is CASSLAVGGGEAFF. The CDR3 coding sequence is TGCGCCAGCAGCTTGGCGGTGGGAGGGGGTGAAGCTTTCTTT. This chain uses TRBV5-1 with TRBJ1-1; tentatively, D is TRBD1 (6 bases). Germline CDR1 and CDR2: SGHRS and YFSETQ. CDR3 length equals 14 residues. V was pared by 0 bases and J by 7 bases, with 13 bases between.

This clone has a single count. This chain connects TRBV27 to TRBJ2-1, with D hard to call. Germline V gene sequence: CDR1 MNHEY, CDR2 SMNVEV (reference sequence). The CDR3 contains 17 residues. The germline V and J ends were trimmed by 2 bases and 0 bases, with 14 bases remaining between them. Here the CDR3 DNA reads TGTGCCAGCAGTTTACCCCCGACCATGAGCTCCTACAATGAGCAGTTCTTC. Translating gives CASSLPPTMSSYNEQFF.

The chain employs TRBV30 and TRBJ1-1; D not certain. With 8 bases removed from V and 7 bases from J, the gap between germline ends came to 11 bases. Germline V gene lookup returns CDR1 GTSNPN and CDR2 SVGIG (reference sequence). The CDR3 is 10 amino acids. CDR3 in DNA: TGTGCCGGAGAGAGAGTTGAAGCTTTCTTT. Its protein product is CAGERVEAFF.

The chain is built from TRBV6-1 and TRBJ1-3; the match to TRBD1 covers 8 bases. CDR3 length: 15 residues. The V and J ends lost 1 base and 2 bases, in that order; junction bases with no gene match: 1. Germline CDR1 is MNHNS and CDR2 is SASEGT. The CDR3 sequence is CASSEETGAGNTIYF. DNA of the CDR3: TGTGCCAGCAGTGAAGAGACAGGGGCTGGAAACACCATATATTTT.

This chain links TRBV7-9 with TRBJ2-7; TRBD1 is a possible D gene (5 bases). The CDR3 has 11 amino acids. The V gene lost 4 bases and the J gene lost 7 bases, with 8 bases spanning the gap. The germline gives CDR1 SEHNR, CDR2 FQNEAQ (reference sequence). CDR3 loop: CASSSSGEQYF. The CDR3 DNA sequence: TGTGCCAGCAGCTCCTCAGGGGAGCAGTACTTC.

This clone was counted once. This rearrangement joins TRBV9 to TRBJ2-3; D gene ambiguous. The CDR3 is 12 amino acids. Trimming removed 1 base at V and 0 bases at J, with 0 bases between. From germline, CDR1 is SGDLS and CDR2 YYNGEE. The CDR3 DNA reads TGTGCCAGCAGCGTAAGCACAGATACGCAGTATTTT. Translation: CASSVSTDTQYF.

The CDR3: CASSPRVWTGISGGEKLFF. In DNA, the CDR3 is TGTGCCAGCAGCCCCCGAGTTTGGACAGGGATTAGCGGAGGCGAAAAACTGTTTTTT. The rearrangement uses TRBV7-9 and TRBJ1-4, with 8 bases identical to TRBD1. Per germline, CDR1 SEHNR and CDR2 FQNEAQ (reference sequence). This CDR3 is built from 19 residues. V lost 5 bases and J lost 8; bases outside the gene matches: 22.

The V call is TRBV9, the J call TRBJ2-7; possibly TRBD1 for D (6 bases). Germline V gene lookup returns CDR1 SGDLS and CDR2 YYNGEE. V dropped 0 bases and J dropped 4 bases, with 14 bases sitting between them. The CDR3 is 15 residues long. Written as DNA, the CDR3 is TGTGCCAGCAGCGTAGCAACAGGGATAAAGTACGAGCAGTACTTC. Residues: CASSVATGIKYEQYF.

J is TRBJ1-4 and V is TRBV10-3; D is ambiguous. CDR1 is ENHRY and CDR2 is SYGVKD in the germline V gene. V dropped 10 bases and J dropped 3 bases, with 15 bases sitting between them. This CDR3 spans 14 amino acids. The CDR3 loop is CATRFGGSNEKLFF. For the CDR3, the DNA is TGTGCCACCCGTTTCGGAGGGTCTAATGAAAAACTGTTTTTT.

The chain joins TRBV5-6 to TRBJ2-5; D not certain. This CDR3 comprises 13 residues. Per germline, CDR1 SGHDT and CDR2 YYEEEE. Between the trimmed V and J ends, which lost 0 bases and 3 bases, there was a span of 6 bases. The CDR3 DNA sequence: TGTGCCAGCAGCTTGGCGGCAGAAGAGACCCAGTACTTC. Encoded protein: CASSLAAEETQYF.

V usage is TRBV7-9 and J usage is TRBJ2-7; D gene ambiguous. The V gene lost 1 base and the J gene lost 5 bases, with 9 bases spanning the gap. This CDR3 region has 13 residues. The germline V gene encodes CDR1 SEHNR and CDR2 FQNEAQ (reference sequence). In DNA, the CDR3 is TGTGCCAGCAGCTTAGTCGCGGATAACGAGCAGTACTTC. It translates to CASSLVADNEQYF.

This chain joins TRBV7-8 and TRBJ2-1, with no clear D. The length of the CDR3 is 15 residues. Trimming stripped 5 bases from V and 0 bases from J, with 11 bases between. Germline lookup yields CDR1 SGHVS and CDR2 FQNEAQ. The CDR3 coding sequence is TGTGCCAGCAGCCGGACGGTAAGCTCCTACAATGAGCAGTTCTTC. As protein: CASSRTVSSYNEQFF.

The chain uses TRBV12-5 and TRBJ1-1, with a possible D match to TRBD1 (5 bases). Trimming took off 6 bases at V and 8 bases at J, with 13 bases between the two ends. Germline loops: CDR1 LGHNT, CDR2 FRNRAP. This CDR3 is 12 amino acids long. The CDR3 nucleotides are TGTGCTAGTGGCCAACAGGCCGCCGAAGCTTTCTTT. It translates to CASGQQAAEAFF. The full variable domain, its missing parts supplied by reference TRBV12-5 and TRBJ1-1, is DARVTQTPRHKVTEMGQEVTMRCQPILGHNTVFWYRQTMMQGLELLAYFRNRAPLDDSGMPKDRFSAEMPDATLATLKIQPSEPRDSAVYFCASGQQAAEAFFGQGTRLTVV.

This chain links TRBV5-1 with TRBJ1-2; D gene ambiguous. V was clipped by 4 bases and J by 1 base, with 11 bases between them. This CDR3 is built from 14 residues. CDR1 is SGHRS, CDR2 YFSETQ, per germline. DNA of the CDR3: TGCGCCAGCAGCCCTGGACTCTTTAACTATGGCTACACCTTC. It encodes CASSPGLFNYGYTF.

The chain couples TRBV19 to TRBJ1-3; D unclear. Trimming removed 5 bases from V and 0 bases from J, with 11 bases in between. Germline CDR1 LNHDA, CDR2 SQIVND (reference sequence). CDR3 size: 15 residues. The CDR3 DNA reads TGTGCCAGTAGTGTCACCGGGCTCTCTGGAAACACCATATATTTT. Translated: CASSVTGLSGNTIYF. The full variable domain, completed using reference TRBV19 and TRBJ1-3, is DGGITQSPKYLFRKEGQNVTLSCEQNLNHDAMYWYRQDPGQGLRLIYYSQIVNDFQKGDIAEGYSVSREKKESFPLTVTSAQKNPTAFYLCASSVTGLSGNTIYFGEGSWLTVV.

The chain carries TRBV14 and TRBJ2-3; 10 bases fit TRBD1. Unmatched junction bases numbered 8, after V lost 2 bases and J lost 6 bases. Germline V gene lookup returns CDR1 SGHDN and CDR2 FVKESK. The CDR3 consists of 16 residues. Written as DNA, the CDR3 is TGTGCCAGCAGCCAACAGGCGGGACAGGGGCGGGATACGCAGTATTTT. This translates into CASSQQAGQGRDTQYF. Supplemented by reference TRBV14 and TRBJ2-3, the full variable domain reads EAGVTQFPSHSVIEKGQTVTLRCDPISGHDNLYWYRRVMGKEIKFLLHFVKESKQDESGMPNNRFLAERTGGTYSTLKVQPAELEDSGVYFCASSQQAGQGRDTQYFGPGTRLTVL.

The chain uses TRBV18 and TRBJ2-7; tentatively, D is TRBD1 (6 bases). The CDR3 runs to 13 residues. Germline CDR1 KGHSH, CDR2 LQKENI. V dropped 1 base and J dropped 5 bases, with 9 bases sitting between them. The DNA for the CDR3 is TGTGCCAGCTCACCACGCAGGGGCCACGAGCAGTACTTC. Protein: CASSPRRGHEQYF.

The rearrangement joins TRBV19 to TRBJ2-1; D is possibly TRBD1 or TRBD2 (5 bases each). Trimming left V 6 bases short and J 6 bases short, with 18 bases between. Germline lookup yields CDR1 LNHDA and CDR2 SQIVND (reference sequence). This CDR3 spans 15 amino acids. The CDR3: CASREQLGPINEQFF. CDR3 bases: TGTGCCAGTAGAGAGCAGTTGGGACCTATCAATGAGCAGTTCTTC.

V usage is TRBV12-5 and J usage is TRBJ1-2; unclear D gene. This CDR3 spans 13 amino acids. V lost 2 bases and J 2 bases, leaving 6 bases between the germline ends. Per germline, CDR1 LGHNT and CDR2 FRNRAP. In nucleotides, the CDR3 is TGTGCTAGTGGTTTGAGAGAAAACTATGGCTACACCTTC. Amino acid sequence: CASGLRENYGYTF.

The chain links TRBV18 to TRBJ1-4; D is unclear. Germline V gene lookup returns CDR1 KGHSH and CDR2 LQKENI. Trimming took off 1 base at V and 8 bases at J, with 11 bases between the two ends. This CDR3 contains 14 residues. The CDR3 bases are TGTGCCAGCTCACCACTTCCCGCCGGAGAAAAACTGTTTTTT. Amino acids: CASSPLPAGEKLFF.

There are a few counts of this clone. The rearrangement links TRBV7-2 to TRBJ2-5; TRBD2 aligns across 9 bases. V lost 4 bases and J lost 2; bases outside the gene matches: 5. The germline CDR1 and CDR2 sequences are SGHTA and FQGNSA. The CDR3 is made up of 15 amino acids. CDR3 nucleotide sequence: TGTGCCAGCAGCTCACAGCGGGGGGAACAAGAGACCCAGTACTTC. It is translated as CASSSQRGEQETQYF.

This clone occurred once. The V call is TRBV7-2, the J call TRBJ2-3, with 7 positions matching TRBD2. The CDR3 loop spans 18 amino acids. V lost 4 bases, J lost 1 base, and 14 bases stayed unmatched. Germline V gives CDR1 SGHTA, CDR2 FQGNSA. Here the CDR3 reads CASSSRAGGRRGTDTQYF. For the CDR3, the DNA is TGTGCCAGCAGCTCCCGCGCGGGCGGGAGACGGGGCACAGATACGCAGTATTTT.

In this sample, this clone turned up a few times. This sequence joins TRBV9 and TRBJ1-4; D gene unclear. Trimming took off 1 base at V and 5 bases at J, with 12 bases between the two ends. The CDR3 totals 15 residues. In germline, CDR1 is SGDLS, CDR2 YYNGEE. CDR3 amino acids: CASSVSGVRNEKLFF. CDR3 in DNA: TGTGCCAGCAGCGTAAGCGGGGTTAGGAATGAAAAACTGTTTTTT.

This clone has more than one count but fewer than ten. The rearrangement joins TRBV4-3 to TRBJ2-3, with 12 nucleotides matching TRBD2. Germline assignment: CDR1 LGHNA and CDR2 YSLEER. Trimming removed 2 bases from V and 3 bases from J; junction bases left unmatched: 0. The CDR3 has 15 residues. The CDR3 DNA follows: TGCGCCAGCAGCCAAACTAGCGGGAGGACAGATACGCAGTATTTT. Protein: CASSQTSGRTDTQYF.

This sequence joins TRBV19 and TRBJ2-3; D uncertain. Trimming removed 0 bases from V and 2 bases from J, with 6 bases in between. CDR1 is LNHDA and CDR2 is SQIVND in the germline V gene (reference sequence). The CDR3 extends over 14 amino acids. The CDR3 DNA reads TGTGCCAGTAGTATAGATCTCCCCACAGATACGCAGTATTTT. The encoded protein is CASSIDLPTDTQYF.

The rearrangement joins TRBV27 to TRBJ1-4; TRBD1 aligns across 7 bases. The V gene end was trimmed by 6 bases and the J gene end by 7 bases; junction bases not matched to a gene: 8. Germline V lookup: CDR1 MNHEY, CDR2 SMNVEV (reference sequence). The CDR3 length is 14 residues. This chain's CDR3 is CASRKQGVAEKLFF. The DNA of the CDR3 is TGTGCCAGCAGAAAGCAGGGGGTTGCTGAAAAACTGTTTTTT.

The genes are TRBV4-2 and TRBJ2-5; the D gene is possibly TRBD2 (5 bases). The CDR3 length is 15 residues. Germline CDR1 is LGHNA and CDR2 is YNFKEQ. The V end was cut by 0 bases, the J end by 1 base, with 9 bases between. In DNA form, the CDR3 reads TGTGCCAGCAGCCAAGATGTAGCGACCCAAGAGACCCAGTACTTC. Protein product: CASSQDVATQETQYF.

V usage is TRBV11-3 and J usage is TRBJ2-3, with D possibly matching TRBD2 (5 bases). Germline loops: CDR1 SGHNT, CDR2 YENEEA. Trimming shortened V by 0 bases and J by 0 bases, and 19 bases separated the two germline ends. CDR3 length: 19 amino acids. The CDR3 nucleotides read TGTGCCAGCAGCTTAGACGTCCTCTTCGGGCGGGTGAGCACAGATACGCAGTATTTT. Protein sequence: CASSLDVLFGRVSTDTQYF.

The chain carries TRBV7-8 and TRBJ2-7, with D perhaps being TRBD1 or TRBD2 (5 bases each). This CDR3 comprises 16 residues. Trimming took off 4 bases at V and 3 bases at J, with 19 bases between the two ends. Germline lookup yields CDR1 SGHVS and CDR2 FQNEAQ. In nucleotides, the CDR3 is TGTGCCAGCAGCTCCCGGCTTGGGACCTCCAACTACGAGCAGTACTTC. Translating gives CASSSRLGTSNYEQYF.

The chain recombines TRBV19 with TRBJ2-7, with TRBD1 matching 7 bases. Trimming removed 6 bases from V and 7 bases from J; junction bases left unmatched: 12. Germline V CDR1 and CDR2: LNHDA, SQIVND (reference sequence). The CDR3 runs to 14 residues. CDR3 nucleotides: TGTGCCAGTAGCGACGTACAGGGGTCTTCGGAGCAGTACTTC. Encoded protein: CASSDVQGSSEQYF.